This TCR beta chain was found in a study of regulatory T cells in long-lasting Graves disease. General study findings and limits: For persistent Graves' patients, TCR diversity was lower than for newly diagnosed ones.

The CDR3 contains 13 residues. CDR1 and CDR2 (germline): GTSNPN, SVGIG (reference sequence). Trimming cost V 5 bases and J 1 base, with 12 bases left between them. A note on this clonotype: The target antigen is unknown.

The time point: newly diagnosed GD, antithyroid drugs for less than 3 months. RNA from PBMCs was the source of the TCR library. Collection of peripheral blood (about 8.8 milliliters) was done using EDTA tubes. Researchers made TCR beta libraries by using iRepertoire HTBI primers and running Arm-PCR on CDR3 regions. TCRdb analysed the multiplex PCR reads with MiXCR anew, one entry per CDR3 protein. The sample holds hundreds of thousands of distinct CDR3 sequences, roughly 15% seen once. The same sample was also used in a study of T cells in Graves' hyperthyroidism and ophthalmopathy.

The origin of this receptor is a woman aged 25 to 39 with Graves disease. The gene calls are TRBV30 and TRBJ2-7; D not certain. The material sequenced was peripheral blood mononuclear cells (PBMCs), taken at new diagnosis, from a patient treated with antithyroid drugs. The CDR3 sequence is CAWDSARSYEQYF. The CDR3 bases are TGTGCCTGGGATTCAGCCAGATCCTACGAGCAGTACTTC.